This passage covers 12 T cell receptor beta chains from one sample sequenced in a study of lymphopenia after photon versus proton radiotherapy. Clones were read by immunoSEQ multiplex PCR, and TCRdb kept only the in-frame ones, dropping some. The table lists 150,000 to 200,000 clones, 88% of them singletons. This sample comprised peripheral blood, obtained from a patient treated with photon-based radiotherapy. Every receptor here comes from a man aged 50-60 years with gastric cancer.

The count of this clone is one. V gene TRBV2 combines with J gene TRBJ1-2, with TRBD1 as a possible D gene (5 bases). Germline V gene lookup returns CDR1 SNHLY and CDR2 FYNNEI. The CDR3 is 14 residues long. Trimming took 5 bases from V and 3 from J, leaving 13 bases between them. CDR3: CASSWDSGYYGYTF. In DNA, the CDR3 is TGTGCCAGCAGTTGGGACTCCGGATACTATGGCTACACCTTC.

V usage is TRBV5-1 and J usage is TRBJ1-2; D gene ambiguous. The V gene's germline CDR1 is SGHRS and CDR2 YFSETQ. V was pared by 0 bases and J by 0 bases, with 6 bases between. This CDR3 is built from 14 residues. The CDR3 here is CASSLVPANYGYTF. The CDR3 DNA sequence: TGCGCCAGCAGCTTGGTGCCGGCTAACTATGGCTACACCTTC.

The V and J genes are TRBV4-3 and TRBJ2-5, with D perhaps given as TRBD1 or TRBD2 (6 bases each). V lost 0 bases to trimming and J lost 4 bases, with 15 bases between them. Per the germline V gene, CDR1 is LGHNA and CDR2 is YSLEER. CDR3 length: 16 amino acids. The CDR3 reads CASSQDGGAGGETQYF. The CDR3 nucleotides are TGCGCCAGCAGCCAAGACGGGGGCGCCGGGGGAGAGACCCAGTACTTC.

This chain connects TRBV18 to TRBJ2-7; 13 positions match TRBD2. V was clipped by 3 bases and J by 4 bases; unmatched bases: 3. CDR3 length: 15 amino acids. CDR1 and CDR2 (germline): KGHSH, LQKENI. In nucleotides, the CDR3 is TGTGCCAGCTCACCTCGGACTAGCGGGAGTTACGAGCAGTACTTC. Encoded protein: CASSPRTSGSYEQYF.

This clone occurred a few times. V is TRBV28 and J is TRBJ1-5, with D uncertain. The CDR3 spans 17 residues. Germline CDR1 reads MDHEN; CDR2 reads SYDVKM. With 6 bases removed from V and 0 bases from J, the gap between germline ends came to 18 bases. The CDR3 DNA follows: TGTGCCAGCAGCCCTTTAGGTCAGGCTGATAGCAATCAGCCCCAGCATTTT. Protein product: CASSPLGQADSNQPQHF.

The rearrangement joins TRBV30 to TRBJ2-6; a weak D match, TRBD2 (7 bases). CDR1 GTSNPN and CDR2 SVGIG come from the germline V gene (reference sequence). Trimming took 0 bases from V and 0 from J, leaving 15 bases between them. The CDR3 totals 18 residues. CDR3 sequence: CAWSVRGAWSSGANVLTF. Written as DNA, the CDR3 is TGTGCCTGGAGTGTACGGGGGGCCTGGAGCTCTGGGGCCAACGTCCTGACTTTC. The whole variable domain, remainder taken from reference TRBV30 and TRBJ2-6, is SQTIHQWPATLVQPVGSPLSLECTVEGTSNPNLYWYRQAAGRGLQLLFYSVGIGQISSEVPQNLSASRPQDRQFILSSKKLLLSDSGFYLCAWSVRGAWSSGANVLTFGAGSRLTVL.

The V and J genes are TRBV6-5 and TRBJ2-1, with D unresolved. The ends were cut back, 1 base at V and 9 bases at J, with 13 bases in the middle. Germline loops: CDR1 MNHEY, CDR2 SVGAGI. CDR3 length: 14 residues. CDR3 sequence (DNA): TGTGCCAGCAGTTACTTGCTAGGAGTAGGTGAGCAGTTCTTC. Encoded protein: CASSYLLGVGEQFF.

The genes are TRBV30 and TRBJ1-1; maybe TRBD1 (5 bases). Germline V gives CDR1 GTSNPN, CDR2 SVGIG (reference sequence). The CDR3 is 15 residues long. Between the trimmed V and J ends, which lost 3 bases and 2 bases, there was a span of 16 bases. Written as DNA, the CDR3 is TGTGCCTGGAGGACATTCTCAGGGTACAACACTGAAGCTTTCTTT. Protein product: CAWRTFSGYNTEAFF.

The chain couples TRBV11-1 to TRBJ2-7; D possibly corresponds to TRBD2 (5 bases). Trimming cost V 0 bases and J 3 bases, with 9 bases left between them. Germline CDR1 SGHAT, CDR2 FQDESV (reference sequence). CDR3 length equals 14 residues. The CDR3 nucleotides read TGTGCCAGCAGCTTAGCGGGAGTGGTCTACGAGCAGTACTTC. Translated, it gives CASSLAGVVYEQYF. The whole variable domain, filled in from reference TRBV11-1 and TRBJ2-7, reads EAEVAQSPRYKITEKSQAVAFWCDPISGHATLYWYRQILGQGPELLVQFQDESVVDDSQLPKDRFSAERLKGVDSTLKIQPAELGDSAMYLCASSLAGVVYEQYFGPGTRLTVT.

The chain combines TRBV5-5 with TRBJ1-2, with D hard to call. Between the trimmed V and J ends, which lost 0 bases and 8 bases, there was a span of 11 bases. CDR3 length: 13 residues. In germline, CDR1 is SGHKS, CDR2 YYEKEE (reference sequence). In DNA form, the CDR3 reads TGTGCCAGCAGCTTGGAACCCCCCGGCGGCTACACCTTC. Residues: CASSLEPPGGYTF. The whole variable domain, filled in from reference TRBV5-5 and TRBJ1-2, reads DAGVTQSPTHLIKTRGQQVTLRCSPISGHKSVSWYQQVLGQGPQFIFQYYEKEERGRGNFPDRFSARQFPNYSSELNVNALLLGDSALYLCASSLEPPGGYTFGSGTRLTVV.

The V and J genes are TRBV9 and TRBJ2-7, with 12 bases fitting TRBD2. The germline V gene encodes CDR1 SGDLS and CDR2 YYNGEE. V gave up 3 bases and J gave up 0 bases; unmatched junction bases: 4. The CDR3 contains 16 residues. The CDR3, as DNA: TGTGCCAGCAGCGCCGCGACTAGCGGGAGCTCCTACGAGCAGTACTTC. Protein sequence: CASSAATSGSSYEQYF.

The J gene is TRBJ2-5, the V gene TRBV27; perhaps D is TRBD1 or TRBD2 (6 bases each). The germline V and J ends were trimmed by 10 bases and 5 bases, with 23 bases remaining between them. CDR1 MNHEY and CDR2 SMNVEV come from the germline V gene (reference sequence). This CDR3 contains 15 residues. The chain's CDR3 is CATPRGPRRGETQYF. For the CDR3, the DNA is TGTGCCACACCACGGGGGCCTCGTAGGGGGGAGACCCAGTACTTC.